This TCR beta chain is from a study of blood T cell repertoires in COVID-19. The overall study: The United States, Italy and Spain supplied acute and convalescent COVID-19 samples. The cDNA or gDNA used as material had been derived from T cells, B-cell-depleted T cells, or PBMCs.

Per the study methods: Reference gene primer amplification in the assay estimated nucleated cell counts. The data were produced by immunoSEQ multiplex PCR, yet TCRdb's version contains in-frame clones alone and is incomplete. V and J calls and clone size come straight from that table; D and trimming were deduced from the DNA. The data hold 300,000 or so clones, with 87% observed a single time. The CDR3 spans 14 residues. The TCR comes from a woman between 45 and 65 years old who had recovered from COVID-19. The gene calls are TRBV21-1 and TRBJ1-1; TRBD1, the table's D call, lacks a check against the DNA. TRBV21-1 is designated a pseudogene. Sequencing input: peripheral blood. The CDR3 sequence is CASSNKGIYTEAFF. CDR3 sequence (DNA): TGTGCCAGCAGCAATAAGGGGATCTACACTGAAGCTTTCTTT.